Each of the 18 T cell receptor beta chains below was sequenced from the same sample in a study of blood T cell repertoires in COVID-19 (dated by TCRdb to about 2020). Library preparation used the immunoSEQ multiplex PCR assay. TCRdb took over this immuneACCESS table, retaining in-frame rearrangements with V and J assigned. Such tables are incomplete; in checked studies, under half of the missing clones stem from an unresolved V gene, and the remainder is unexplained. This sample lists 400,000 or so clones; about 89% were detected once. The ten largest clonotypes hold about 2.1% of the sample. The specimen was PBMCs or T cells enriched from blood (not recorded which). These receptors were obtained from a middle-aged man in a cohort exposed to, infected with or recovered from COVID-19 (not recorded which).

This clone was seen only once. This sequence joins TRBV4-1 and TRBJ2-7; D is uncertain. Per germline, CDR1 MGHRA and CDR2 YSYEKL. This CDR3 comprises 17 residues. V dropped 4 bases and J dropped 0 bases, with 19 bases sitting between them. As DNA, the CDR3 is TGCGCCAGCAGCCGCCAAACCCTAGGCCCTTACTCCTACGAGCAGTACTTC. Translated, it gives CASSRQTLGPYSYEQYF.

This clone was recorded only once. The CDR3 coding sequence is TGTGCCAGCAGCCTCATCCTAGCGGGAGTGATCTCTGGGGCCAACGTCCTGACTTTC. This gives the protein CASSLILAGVISGANVLTF. This chain uses TRBV11-2 with TRBJ2-6; 10 bases agree with TRBD2. Per germline, CDR1 SGHAT and CDR2 FQNNGV. The CDR3 is made up of 19 amino acids. V trimming: 5 bases; J trimming: 0 bases; junction bases outside the gene matches: 10.

The chain uses TRBV4-1 and TRBJ2-7, with TRBD1 matching over 8 bases. The germline V gene encodes CDR1 MGHRA and CDR2 YSYEKL. V gave up 1 base and J gave up 5 bases; unmatched junction bases: 10. The CDR3 totals 16 residues. The CDR3 is CASSQVVRQGPHEQYF. For the CDR3, the DNA is TGCGCCAGCAGCCAAGTGGTGAGACAGGGGCCGCACGAGCAGTACTTC.

The chain employs TRBV5-1 and TRBJ2-7, with TRBD2 matching over 9 bases. CDR1 is SGHRS and CDR2 is YFSETQ in the germline V gene. Trimming took 0 bases from V and 3 from J; bases not matched to a gene: 7. This CDR3 comprises 16 residues. CDR3 residues: CASSLGGSGSIYEQYF. CDR3 nucleotides: TGCGCCAGCAGCTTGGGAGGTAGCGGGAGTATCTACGAGCAGTACTTC.

The chain uses TRBV5-1 and TRBJ2-2, with 8 bases aligning to TRBD1. Germline V CDR1 and CDR2: SGHRS, YFSETQ. The trim removed 4 bases at V and 0 bases at J, leaving 5 bases unmatched. The CDR3 consists of 16 residues. For the CDR3, the DNA is TGCGCCAGCAGCCCCCAGGGGGCTACGAACACCGGGGAGCTGTTTTTT. It encodes CASSPQGATNTGELFF.

This rearrangement joins TRBV27 to TRBJ2-7; 8 bases map to TRBD2. The CDR3 is 16 residues long. The V and J ends lost 6 bases and 5 bases, in that order; junction bases with no gene match: 15. Looked up from germline, CDR1 is MNHEY and CDR2 is SMNVEV (reference sequence). The chain's CDR3 is CASSSLAGGPRDEQYF. DNA of the CDR3: TGTGCCAGCAGCTCCTTGGCGGGAGGACCGCGGGACGAGCAGTACTTC.

This chain joins TRBV30 and TRBJ2-7; TRBD2 aligns across 15 bases. V was clipped by 3 bases and J by 3 bases; unmatched bases: 3. The CDR3 has 15 residues. The germline CDR1 and CDR2 sequences are GTSNPN and SVGIG (reference sequence). The CDR3 region is CAWRRTSGRVYEQYF. CDR3 DNA sequence: TGTGCCTGGAGACGGACTAGCGGGAGGGTCTACGAGCAGTACTTC.

V gene TRBV2 combines with J gene TRBJ2-7; 9 bases agree with TRBD1. CDR3 length: 14 residues. The germline CDR1 and CDR2 sequences are SNHLY and FYNNEI. With V trimmed by 9 bases and J by 0 bases, 6 bases remained unmatched. CDR3: CASKDRGFSYEQYF. The DNA of the CDR3 is TGTGCCAGTAAAGACAGGGGGTTCTCCTACGAGCAGTACTTC.

This clone was found once. The chain recombines TRBV27 with TRBJ2-1, with a possible D match to TRBD1 (6 bases). Germline CDR1 and CDR2: MNHEY and SMNVEV (reference sequence). Trimming removed 5 bases from V and 8 bases from J, with 13 bases in between. The CDR3 loop spans 13 amino acids. The CDR3 DNA follows: TGTGCCAGCAGTCGCTACCCAGGGGATGAGCAGTTCTTC. It translates to CASSRYPGDEQFF.

In its sample, this clone was seen a few times. The chain joins TRBV6-5 to TRBJ1-1; 7 nucleotides line up with TRBD1. The germline gives CDR1 MNHEY, CDR2 SVGAGI. J lost 5 bases, V lost 6 bases, and 6 bases had no gene match. The CDR3 length is 13 residues. CDR3 bases: TGTGCCAGCAGGTACAGGGGAGGTACTGAAGCTTTCTTT. It is translated as CASRYRGGTEAFF.

This clone has only one observation. The chain recombines TRBV7-9 with TRBJ2-2; D may be TRBD1 (6 bases). Per the germline V gene, CDR1 is SEHNR and CDR2 is FQNEAQ (reference sequence). The CDR3 consists of 15 residues. The germline V and J ends were trimmed by 2 bases and 3 bases, with 10 bases remaining between them. The CDR3 nucleotides are TGTGCCAGCAGCTTAACTTCAGGGGACACCGGGGAGCTGTTTTTT. It translates to CASSLTSGDTGELFF. Full variable domain (missing parts from reference TRBV7-9 and TRBJ2-2): DTGVSQNPRHKITKRGQNVTFRCDPISEHNRLYWYRQTLGQGPEFLTYFQNEAQLEKSRLLSDRFSAERPKGSFSTLEIQRTEQGDSAMYLCASSLTSGDTGELFFGEGSRLTVL.

Regarding this clone: The DNA is omitted, as the CDR3 cannot be located on it reliably, and the CDR3 follows TCRdb's listing. V and J are TRBV6-5 and TRBJ2-4; the table names TRBD2, a call not compared with the DNA. Per germline, CDR1 MNHEY and CDR2 SVGAGI. The CDR3 numbers 15 amino acids, ends counted. The CDR3: CASSSSGVAKNIQYF.

The V gene is TRBV7-2, the J gene TRBJ2-7; D is possibly TRBD1 (6 bases). The V gene's germline CDR1 is SGHTA and CDR2 FQGNSA. The V and J ends lost 5 bases and 3 bases respectively, with 14 bases between them. This CDR3 comprises 14 residues. The CDR3 loop is CASSNQGWNYEQYF. The CDR3 DNA is TGTGCCAGCAGCAATCAGGGGTGGAACTACGAGCAGTACTTC.

This sequence joins TRBV2 and TRBJ1-4; D call uncertain. V was cut by 0 bases and J by 4 bases, with 15 bases left in between. Germline loops: CDR1 SNHLY, CDR2 FYNNEI. The CDR3 is 17 amino acids. Here the CDR3 DNA reads TGTGCCAGCAGTGAAGCGAGCTTAGGCCAGGTTAATGAAAAACTGTTTTTT. It is translated as CASSEASLGQVNEKLFF.

The J gene is TRBJ1-4, the V gene TRBV5-4, with no clear D. V lost 4 bases to trimming and J lost 7 bases, with 14 bases between them. The CDR3 contains 14 residues. Germline lookup yields CDR1 SGHNT and CDR2 YYREEE (reference sequence). CDR3: CASSPDTLSEKLFF. CDR3 coding DNA: TGTGCCAGCAGCCCTGACACGTTGAGTGAAAAACTGTTTTTT.

This clone occurred once. The V gene is TRBV19, the J gene TRBJ1-1; 9 bases are shared with TRBD1. Germline trimming cut 4 bases from V and 0 bases from J; bases unmatched to any gene: 6. The CDR3 covers 16 residues. Germline V lookup: CDR1 LNHDA, CDR2 SQIVND (reference sequence). For the CDR3, the DNA is TGTGCCAGTAGTAAGACAGGGGGATTCATGAACACTGAAGCTTTCTTT. Translation: CASSKTGGFMNTEAFF.

The DNA of the CDR3 is TGCGCCAGCAGCCAAGAGCGGACCGGGGAGCTGTTTTTT. It yields the protein CASSQERTGELFF. The V gene is TRBV4-1, the J gene TRBJ2-2; D remains ambiguous. The CDR3 loop spans 13 amino acids. The V and J ends lost 0 bases and 5 bases respectively, with 4 bases between them. The V gene's germline CDR1 is MGHRA and CDR2 YSYEKL.

The CDR3: CASGRSSYNSPLHF. The DNA of the CDR3 is TGTGCCAGCGGTAGGAGCTCCTATAATTCACCCCTCCACTTT. This sequence joins TRBV2 and TRBJ1-6; no definite D call. This CDR3 comprises 14 residues. From germline, CDR1 is SNHLY and CDR2 FYNNEI. V was trimmed by 8 bases and J by 0 bases, leaving 8 bases between them. Full variable domain (outside the CDR3, taken from reference TRBV2 and TRBJ1-6): EPEVTQTPSHQVTQMGQEVILRCVPISNHLYFYWYRQILGQKVEFLVSFYNNEISEKSEIFDDQFSVERPDGSNFTLKIRSTKLEDSAMYFCASGRSSYNSPLHFGNGTRLTVT.